These 25 T cell receptor beta chains were all obtained from the same sample, sequenced in a study of blood T cells in healthy people across ages. A second PCR of 7 to 11 cycles used a sample-barcoded 5' primer and a J-beta primer mix. Each CDR3 protein is one row after TCRdb ran MiXCR on the 5' RACE reads. The sample has about 1 million distinct CDR3 sequences; around 45% are singletons. The sample was blood. The origin of the receptors is a woman aged 55-70 years in good health.

A few counts support this clonotype. The chain couples TRBV24-1 to TRBJ2-3; tentative D call: TRBD1 (5 bases). Trimming took 6 bases from V and 6 from J, leaving 12 bases between them. Germline V gene sequence: CDR1 KGHDR, CDR2 SFDVKD. The CDR3 sequence is 13 residues long. The CDR3 loop reads CATSLRAADTQYF. The CDR3 DNA reads TGTGCCACCAGTCTCAGGGCAGCGGATACGCAGTATTTT.

This chain uses TRBV12-3 or TRBV12-4 with TRBJ2-1; 9 bases align to TRBD2. Trimming removed 7 bases from V and 6 bases from J; junction bases left unmatched: 7. The CDR3 is 14 amino acids. CDR3 amino acids: CASTQAGGSNEQFF. The CDR3 DNA is TGTGCCAGCACCCAAGCGGGGGGAAGCAATGAGCAGTTCTTC.

The chain couples TRBV7-2 to TRBJ2-4; D gene unclear. CDR1 and CDR2 (germline): SGHTA, FQGNSA. V dropped 5 bases and J dropped 4 bases, with 15 bases sitting between them. The CDR3 has 15 residues. DNA of the CDR3: TGTGCCAGCAGCCTTGGACGGACGGCAAAAAACATTCAGTACTTC. Its translation: CASSLGRTAKNIQYF.

In its sample, this clonotype was seen a few times. The V and J genes are TRBV2 and TRBJ2-1, with 7 bases aligning to TRBD2. From germline, CDR1 is SNHLY and CDR2 FYNNEI. The junction had 3 bases not matched to a gene; V was cut back by 8 bases and J by 2 bases. CDR3 length equals 13 residues. CDR3 DNA sequence: TGTGCCAGCTTAGCGGGCACCTACAATGAGCAGTTCTTC. This sequence encodes CASLAGTYNEQFF. The full variable domain, in which reference TRBV2 and TRBJ2-1 provide the parts outside the CDR3, is EPEVTQTPSHQVTQMGQEVILRCVPISNHLYFYWYRQILGQKVEFLVSFYNNEISEKSEIFDDQFSVERPDGSNFTLKIRSTKLEDSAMYFCASLAGTYNEQFFGPGTRLTVL.

The chain carries TRBV7-2 and TRBJ2-1, with D maybe TRBD2 (6 bases). Deletions cut 5 bases from V and 4 bases from J, with 15 bases between. CDR1 and CDR2 (germline): SGHTA, FQGNSA. CDR3 length: 15 residues. The CDR3 reads CASSPGRGAYNEQFF. Written as DNA, the CDR3 is TGTGCCAGCAGCCCGGGCCGCGGGGCATACAATGAGCAGTTCTTC.

The gene calls are TRBV25-1 and TRBJ2-5, with D perhaps TRBD2 (6 bases). This CDR3 is built from 12 residues. Germline-derived CDR1 and CDR2 are MGHDK and SYGVNS. Trimming stripped 1 base from V and 11 bases from J, with 11 bases between. CDR3 sequence: CASSESLAPQYF. The CDR3 nucleotides read TGTGCCAGCAGTGAATCACTAGCCCCGCAGTACTTC.

In this sample, this clonotype turned up a few times. The J gene is TRBJ2-1, the V gene TRBV20-1, with D possibly TRBD1 on 6 matching bases. The J call may be wrong; the DNA end is better matched by TRBJ2-7. The CDR3 length is 13 residues. Germline V gives CDR1 DFQATT, CDR2 SNEGSKA (reference sequence). CDR3 sequence: CSAVRGGYNEQYF. CDR3 bases: TGCAGTGCTGTCAGGGGTGGGTACAATGAGCAGTACTTC.

Points on this clonotype: An end of the junction does not agree with germline; a read error may underlie this. V is TRBV5-1 and J is TRBJ2-7, with 10 bases fitting TRBD1. Germline values: CDR1 SGHRS, CDR2 YFSETQ. This CDR3 comprises 14 residues. CDR3 nucleotide sequence: TGCGCCAGCAGCTTCCGGGACAGGGGCTACGAGCGGTACTTC. As protein: CASSFRDRGYERYF.

This rearrangement joins TRBV7-6 to TRBJ2-1; 14 bases are a match to TRBD2. CDR3 size: 17 residues. The germline V gene has CDR1 SGHVS and CDR2 FNYEAQ. V dropped 2 bases and J dropped 6; count of bases not matched to a gene: 6. The CDR3 protein is CASSLLAGTSGGNEQFF. The CDR3 region has the DNA TGTGCCAGCAGCTTACTCGCCGGGACTAGCGGGGGCAATGAGCAGTTCTTC.

The rearrangement uses TRBV25-1 and TRBJ2-3, with D uncertain. V lost 3 bases, J lost 4 bases, and 17 bases lay in between. CDR1 MGHDK and CDR2 SYGVNS come from the germline V gene. The length of the CDR3 is 16 residues. The CDR3 sequence is CASSDIGRLEADTQYF. The CDR3 coding sequence is TGTGCCAGCAGTGACATTGGGCGGCTTGAGGCAGATACGCAGTATTTT.

The chain uses TRBV30 and TRBJ2-1; no firm D call. Germline V gives CDR1 GTSNPN, CDR2 SVGIG (reference sequence). The V end lost 4 bases, the J end lost 1 base, and 14 bases lay between the germline ends. The length of the CDR3 is 15 residues. DNA for the CDR3: TGTGCCTGGAATCCCCGGAGTATGTCCTACAATGAGCAGTTCTTC. Protein sequence: CAWNPRSMSYNEQFF. Full variable domain (missing parts from reference TRBV30 and TRBJ2-1): SQTIHQWPATLVQPVGSPLSLECTVEGTSNPNLYWYRQAAGRGLQLLFYSVGIGQISSEVPQNLSASRPQDRQFILSSKKLLLSDSGFYLCAWNPRSMSYNEQFFGPGTRLTVL.

The chain employs TRBV28 and TRBJ1-5; TRBD1 might be the D (5 bases). This CDR3 spans 15 amino acids. V shed 3 bases and J shed 6 bases, with 15 bases lying between them. The germline gives CDR1 MDHEN, CDR2 SYDVKM. CDR3: CASSFGAGQSQPQHF. CDR3 DNA: TGTGCCAGCAGTTTCGGGGCAGGACAAAGTCAGCCCCAGCATTTT.

This clonotype was detected ten times or more. The chain joins TRBV29-1 to TRBJ2-1, with 13 bases fitting TRBD2. V lost 7 bases to trimming and J lost 10 bases; unmatched junction nucleotides: 7. The length of the CDR3 is 13 residues. CDR1 and CDR2 (germline): SQVTM, ANQGSEA. CDR3 protein: CSGTSGRGGEQFF. The CDR3 coding sequence is TGCAGCGGGACTAGCGGGAGAGGCGGGGAGCAGTTCTTC.

This clonotype appeared once. It may be a read error: a sequence one base away is much more abundant. V and J are TRBV20-1 and TRBJ2-5; tentatively, D is TRBD1 (5 bases). The J call may be faulty, since TRBJ2-7 better matches the DNA end. Germline loops: CDR1 DFQATT, CDR2 SNEGSKA (reference sequence). The CDR3 totals 13 residues. This chain's CDR3 is CNARQFQSYEQYF. CDR3 bases: TGCAATGCTAGACAGTTTCAGTCCTACGAGCAGTACTTC.

There are a few counts of this clonotype. This chain links TRBV3-1 with TRBJ2-7; D is ambiguous. Trimming removed 1 base at V and 2 bases at J, with 9 bases between. Germline V gives CDR1 LGHDT, CDR2 YNNKEL (reference sequence). This CDR3 is built from 14 residues. As DNA, the CDR3 is TGTGCCAGCAGCCAAGTGGGCTCGGCCTACGAGCAGTACTTC. Encoded protein: CASSQVGSAYEQYF.

The V gene is TRBV10-3, the J gene TRBJ2-3, with TRBD2 identical over 11 bases. The CDR3 length is 16 residues. Germline V gene sequence: CDR1 ENHRY, CDR2 SYGVKD. V lost 6 bases and J lost 5; bases outside the gene matches: 10. CDR3: CAISPTSGIERDTQYF. CDR3 DNA: TGTGCCATCAGCCCGACTAGCGGGATCGAAAGAGATACGCAGTATTTT.

This clonotype was recorded only once. This sequence joins TRBV5-1 and TRBJ2-1; D is ambiguous. CDR3 length: 13 residues. The germline CDR1 and CDR2 sequences are SGHRS and YFSETQ. V dropped 5 bases and J dropped 5 bases, with 11 bases sitting between them. The CDR3 is CASSSRSNNEQFF. DNA of the CDR3: TGCGCCAGCAGTTCTAGATCAAACAATGAGCAGTTCTTC.

This clonotype was counted at least ten times. In DNA, the CDR3 is TGTGCCATCAGTGAGTCTCGGGACTCCAAAGAGACCCAGTACTTC. Its translation is CAISESRDSKETQYF. The chain uses TRBV10-3 and TRBJ2-5, with a tentative D call TRBD2 (6 bases). Germline assignment: CDR1 ENHRY and CDR2 SYGVKD. This CDR3 is 15 amino acids long. Deletions cut 0 bases from V and 3 bases from J, with 11 bases between.

The chain recombines TRBV2 with TRBJ2-7; D gene unclear. The last part of the DNA fits TRBJ2-5 better; the J call may be wrong. The germline CDR1 and CDR2 sequences are SNHLY and FYNNEI. The CDR3 sequence is 16 residues long. The CDR3 coding sequence is TGTGCCAGCAGTGGAGCGCTTCGCGGTCCCGCGAAGACCCAGTACTTC. Protein product: CASSGALRGPAKTQYF.

The chain has TRBV10-2 and TRBJ2-5; D is uncertain. V gave up 8 bases and J gave up 2 bases, with 9 bases separating them. The CDR3 sequence is 12 residues long. Germline V lookup: CDR1 WSHSY, CDR2 SAAADI. CDR3 sequence: CASLGSQETQYF. The DNA for the CDR3 is TGCGCCAGCTTAGGCAGTCAAGAGACCCAGTACTTC.

The sample holds a few counts of this clonotype. The chain employs TRBV29-1 and TRBJ2-1, with D possibly being TRBD2 (5 bases). The CDR3 totals 12 residues. V was pared by 7 bases and J by 4 bases, with 11 bases between. Germline CDR1 is SQVTM and CDR2 is ANQGSEA. CDR3 sequence reads: CSGESGYNEQFF. CDR3 DNA sequence: TGCAGCGGAGAGAGCGGTTACAATGAGCAGTTCTTC.

This clonotype was picked up a small number of times. This chain joins TRBV11-3 and TRBJ2-3, with D maybe TRBD2 (5 bases). Germline V gene lookup returns CDR1 SGHNT and CDR2 YENEEA. The CDR3 is made up of 13 amino acids. Trimming took off 1 base at V and 4 bases at J, with 6 bases between the two ends. For the CDR3, the DNA is TGTGCCAGCAGCTTAGCGGACTCAGATACGCAGTATTTT. Its protein is CASSLADSDTQYF.

In nucleotides, the CDR3 is TGTGCCAGCAGCTTGGCCGTGGGAGGGGTGAGCAATCAGCCCCAGCATTTT. Its translation: CASSLAVGGVSNQPQHF. The V and J genes are TRBV5-6 and TRBJ1-5; a possible D gene is TRBD1 (5 bases). V was cut by 0 bases and J by 1 base, with 14 bases left in between. This CDR3 is 17 amino acids long. CDR1 is SGHDT and CDR2 is YYEEEE in the germline V gene.

The rearrangement uses TRBV3-1 and TRBJ1-2; 10 bases fit TRBD1. Trimming at V came to 4 bases and at J to 6 bases, leaving 8 bases not matched to a gene. Germline CDR1 and CDR2: LGHDT and YNNKEL (reference sequence). This CDR3 is built from 15 residues. The DNA of the CDR3 is TGTGCCAGCAGCCCCAGGGGACAGGGGTCGGATGGCTACACCTTC. Residues: CASSPRGQGSDGYTF. The full variable domain, its missing parts supplied by reference TRBV3-1 and TRBJ1-2, is DTAVSQTPKYLVTQMGNDKSIKCEQNLGHDTMYWYKQDSKKFLKIMFSYNNKELIINETVPNRFSPKSPDKAHLNLHINSLELGDSAVYFCASSPRGQGSDGYTFGSGTRLTVV.

This clonotype has a handful of counts. The J gene is TRBJ2-1, the V gene TRBV2; 12 nucleotides match TRBD2. Trimming at V came to 8 bases and at J to 9 bases, leaving 11 bases not matched to a gene. The V gene's germline CDR1 is SNHLY and CDR2 FYNNEI. The CDR3 consists of 15 residues. The CDR3 protein is CASFRLAGESGEQFF. CDR3 in DNA: TGTGCCAGCTTTAGACTAGCGGGAGAGTCGGGTGAGCAGTTCTTC.